These 14 T cell receptor beta chains were all obtained from the same sample, sequenced in a study of blood T cell repertoires in COVID-19. Method: immunoSEQ multiplex PCR; TCRdb's copy keeps in-frame clones and lacks some. The repertoire holds some 390,000 clones, 70% to 90% seen once, with 3% in the top ten. The sequenced material came from peripheral blood. The receptors were sampled from a human donor in a cohort sampled during active COVID-19.

The gene calls are TRBV7-2 and TRBJ1-2; 7 positions agree with TRBD1. V lost 0 bases and J lost 4; bases outside the gene matches: 8. Germline V gene data show CDR1 as SGHTA and CDR2 as FQGNSA. This CDR3 spans 16 amino acids. Here the CDR3 reads CASSLAGQATRYGYTF. As DNA, the CDR3 is TGTGCCAGCAGCTTAGCCGGACAGGCCACGCGCTATGGCTACACCTTC.

The V gene is TRBV5-1, the J gene TRBJ2-2; TRBD2 agrees at 15 bases. After removal of 4 bases from V and 4 bases from J, the junction contained 2 bases not matched to a gene. CDR3 length: 16 residues. Looked up from germline, CDR1 is SGHRS and CDR2 is YFSETQ. CDR3 DNA: TGCGCCAGCAGCAGGACTAGCGGGGGGGCCACCGGGGAGCTGTTTTTT. Translating it yields CASSRTSGGATGELFF.

This chain connects TRBV9 to TRBJ1-2; D is possibly TRBD1 (5 bases). V lost 6 bases, J lost 8 bases, and 20 bases lay in between. In germline, CDR1 is SGDLS, CDR2 YYNGEE. The CDR3 runs to 14 residues. The CDR3 sequence is CASKGGGRGSGYTF. The CDR3 DNA sequence: TGTGCCAGCAAAGGTGGGGGGAGGGGTAGCGGCTACACCTTC.

This clone showed up just once. The chain joins TRBV19 to TRBJ2-3; 7 bases line up with TRBD1. The germline gives CDR1 LNHDA, CDR2 SQIVND (reference sequence). This CDR3 has 16 residues. Trimming cost V 5 bases and J 3 bases; bases outside gene matches: 11. CDR3 DNA: TGTGCCAGTAGTGACCTGACAGGGATTGGGACAGATACGCAGTATTTT. Amino acid sequence: CASSDLTGIGTDTQYF.

Worth noting for this clone: Other DNA sequences in this sample translate to the same CDR3. This chain links TRBV6-5 with TRBJ1-2, with 10 positions matching TRBD1. The CDR3 loop spans 13 amino acids. Germline trimming cut 5 bases from V and 5 bases from J; bases unmatched to any gene: 2. Germline CDR1 reads MNHEY; CDR2 reads SVGAGI. The CDR3 loop reads CASSRTGGYGYTF. DNA for the CDR3: TGTGCCAGCAGTCGGACAGGGGGGTATGGCTACACCTTC.

DNA for the CDR3: TGTGCCAGCAGTGAGTACAGGGCCAACTATGGCTACACCTTC. As protein: CASSEYRANYGYTF. The genes are TRBV2 and TRBJ1-2; possible D gene TRBD1, 6 bases. This CDR3 region has 14 residues. Trimming shortened V by 3 bases and J by 2 bases, and 10 bases separated the two germline ends. The germline gives CDR1 SNHLY, CDR2 FYNNEI.

The CDR3 loop reads CASSLFSAAGGSYEQYF. The CDR3, as DNA: TGTGCCAGCAGTTTATTCTCTGCAGCGGGGGGGTCCTACGAGCAGTACTTC. The rearrangement links TRBV28 to TRBJ2-7; 10 positions agree with TRBD2. Germline CDR1 is MDHEN and CDR2 is SYDVKM. V shed 1 base and J 1 base; nucleotides not matched to a gene: 7. There are 17 residues in the CDR3.

The chain employs TRBV11-2 and TRBJ2-1; possibly TRBD2 for D (7 bases). The germline V gene has CDR1 SGHAT and CDR2 FQNNGV. With 4 bases removed from V and 9 bases from J, the gap between germline ends came to 16 bases. CDR3 length: 14 amino acids. The CDR3 is CASSSRTGGIEQFF. For the CDR3, the DNA is TGTGCCAGCAGCTCCCGTACGGGGGGCATTGAGCAGTTCTTC.

The CDR3 nucleotides are TGTGCCAGTACTGTACAGGGGATCTATGGCTACACCTTC. It is translated as CASTVQGIYGYTF. J is TRBJ1-2 and V is TRBV19, with TRBD1 identical over 7 bases. Germline loops: CDR1 LNHDA, CDR2 SQIVND (reference sequence). CDR3 size: 13 residues. V lost 7 bases and J lost 4; bases outside the gene matches: 6.

V and J are TRBV5-6 and TRBJ2-3; maybe TRBD2 (8 bases). The V end was cut by 6 bases, the J end by 14 bases, with 19 bases between. The CDR3 is made up of 12 amino acids. Per germline, CDR1 SGHDT and CDR2 YYEEEE. The CDR3 bases are TGTGCCAGCACCGCAGGGGGACTAGGTGCGTATTTT. Amino acids: CASTAGGLGAYF.

This sequence joins TRBV5-1 and TRBJ2-5, with 9 bases aligning to TRBD1. CDR3 length equals 16 residues. Looked up from germline, CDR1 is SGHRS and CDR2 is YFSETQ. V dropped 1 base and J dropped 4; count of bases not matched to a gene: 8. CDR3 nucleotides: TGCGCCAGCAGCTTGTATACAGGGGGCCCCAGAGAGACCCAGTACTTC. This gives the protein CASSLYTGGPRETQYF.

The rearrangement links TRBV5-1 to TRBJ1-6; D ambiguous. This CDR3 is built from 15 residues. Germline V gene lookup returns CDR1 SGHRS and CDR2 YFSETQ. V was shortened by 2 bases and J by 7 bases, with 13 bases between the two germline ends. The CDR3: CASSFDGLRNSPLHF. The CDR3 DNA sequence: TGCGCCAGCAGCTTTGACGGGTTGCGGAATTCACCCCTCCACTTT.

This clone was seen once. The chain joins TRBV18 to TRBJ2-5; no definite D call. This CDR3 is built from 13 residues. Trimming stripped 5 bases from V and 0 bases from J, with 7 bases between. CDR1 and CDR2 (germline): KGHSH, LQKENI. In DNA form, the CDR3 reads TGTGCCAGCTCAGTCATAGACCAAGAGACCCAGTACTTC. Amino acid sequence: CASSVIDQETQYF.

The chain employs TRBV6-5 and TRBJ2-7, with no clear D. There are 14 residues in the CDR3. Germline V gives CDR1 MNHEY, CDR2 SVGAGI. The V gene lost 2 bases and the J gene lost 2 bases, with 10 bases spanning the gap. The CDR3 sequence: CASSYGALTYEQYF. For the CDR3, the DNA is TGTGCCAGCAGTTACGGAGCCTTAACCTACGAGCAGTACTTC.